This TCR beta chain was sequenced for a study of vaccination and CD4 T cells after COVID-19. The wider study: A median of approximately 100 days (range 35 to 161) separated diagnosis from post-COVID sampling. Overlapping peptides of the spike proteins of SARS-CoV-2, HCoV-NL63, HCoV-OC43 and HCoV-229E were used for cell stimulation.

This clonotype was detected only a few times. Its specificity is unknown. Scientists ran DNA taken from cultured CD4+ T cells through the Oncomine TCR Beta short-read assay for sequencing. Investigators isolated genomic DNA from cultured CD4+ T cells. A single record per CDR3 protein comes from TCRdb applying MiXCR to the PCR reads. This table has 8,500 to 10,000 distinct CDR3 sequences, approximately 60% appearing once. The V gene lost 7 bases and the J gene lost 0 bases, with 9 bases spanning the gap. The CDR3 has 12 amino acids. Germline CDR1 and CDR2: DFQATT and SNEGSKA (reference sequence). Treatment denoted: roughly 11-day PBMC culture with coronavirus spike peptide pools or control peptides (ViraFEST assay). During the years 2011-2018, before the COVID-19 pandemic, the unexposed donor's CD4+ T cells were collected. Expanded clonotypes were found by TCR sequencing after peptide-pool stimulation (ViraFEST).

The sequence derives from a human donor in good health. The V gene is TRBV20-1, the J gene TRBJ1-2; unclear D gene. The source material was CD4+ T cells from blood, cultured in vitro. The DNA of the CDR3 is TGCAGTGTCGGACCGACTAACTATGGCTACACCTTC. Amino acid sequence: CSVGPTNYGYTF.